What follows describes a single TCR beta chain. This sample is part of a study of blood T cell repertoires in COVID-19. Looking at the study overall: From the United States, Italy and Spain came samples of acute and convalescent COVID-19. PBMCs, B-cell-depleted T cells, or T cells were the source of the cDNA or gDNA that made up the material.

In the authors' workflow: Nucleated cell counts were estimated from reference gene primer amplification. Clones were sequenced by immunoSEQ multiplex PCR, and TCRdb holds only the in-frame ones, with some missing. V, J and clone size are taken as reported in that table, and D and trimming were inferred from the DNA itself. Of roughly 56,000 clones listed, around four fifths are singletons. V shed 8 bases and J shed 0 bases, with 14 bases lying between them. CDR1 and CDR2 (germline): MRHNA, SNTAGT. The CDR3 runs 16 residues. The TCR comes from a man between 65 and 85 years old with acute or convalescent COVID-19. The rearrangement uses TRBV6-4 and TRBJ2-6; D is perhaps TRBD1 (6 bases). The specimen sequenced was peripheral blood. The CDR3, as DNA: TGTGCCAGCTTAGGACAGTCAGTCTCTGGGGCCAACGTCCTGACTTTC. This codes for CASLGQSVSGANVLTF.